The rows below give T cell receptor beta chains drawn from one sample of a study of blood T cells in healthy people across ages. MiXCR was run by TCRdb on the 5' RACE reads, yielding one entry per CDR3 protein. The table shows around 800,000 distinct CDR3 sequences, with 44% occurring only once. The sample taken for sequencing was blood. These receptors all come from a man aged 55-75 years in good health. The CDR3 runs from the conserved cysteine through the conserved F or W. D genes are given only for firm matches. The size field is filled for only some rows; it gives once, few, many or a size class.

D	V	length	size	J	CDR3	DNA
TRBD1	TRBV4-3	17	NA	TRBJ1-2	CASSQDWGQRSEYGYTF	TGCGCCAGCAGCCAAGATTGGGGACAGAGGAGTGAGTATGGCTACACCTTC
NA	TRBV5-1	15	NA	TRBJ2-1	CASRYMGASWNEQFF	TGCGCCAGCAGATACATGGGGGCTAGCTGGAATGAGCAGTTCTTC
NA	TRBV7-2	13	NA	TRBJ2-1	CASSQNGLNEQFF	TGTGCCAGCAGCCAAAACGGGCTCAATGAGCAGTTCTTC
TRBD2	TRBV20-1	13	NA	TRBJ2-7	CSASRDYSYEQYF	TGCAGTGCTAGCCGGGACTACTCCTACGAGCAGTACTTC
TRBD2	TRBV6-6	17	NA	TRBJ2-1	CASSYRGSGVRGNEQFF	TGTGCCAGCAGTTACCGAGGTAGCGGGGTAAGGGGCAATGAGCAGTTCTTC
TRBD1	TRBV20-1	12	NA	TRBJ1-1	CSARQGAREAFF	TGCAGTGCACGACAGGGGGCTCGTGAAGCTTTCTTT
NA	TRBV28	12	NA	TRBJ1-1	CASTIQYNVAFF	TGTGCCAGCACCATACAGTACAACGTAGCTTTCTTT
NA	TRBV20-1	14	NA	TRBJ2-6	CSARVKQGANVLTF	TGCAGTGCTAGAGTTAAGCAAGGGGCCAACGTCCTGACTTTC
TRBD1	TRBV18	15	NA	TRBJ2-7	CASSPLTTGWNEQYF	TGTGCCAGCTCACCGCTCACGACAGGGTGGAACGAGCAGTACTTC
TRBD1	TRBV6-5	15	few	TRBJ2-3	CASRRRQGFTDTQYF	TGTGCCAGCAGGAGGAGACAGGGGTTCACAGATACGCAGTATTTT
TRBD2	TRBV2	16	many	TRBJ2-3	CASSEVPGLAADTQYF	TGTGCCAGCAGTGAAGTTCCGGGACTAGCGGCAGATACGCAGTATTTT
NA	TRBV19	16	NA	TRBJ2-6	CASRLRQDSGANVLTF	TGTGCCAGTAGATTGCGACAGGACTCTGGGGCCAACGTCCTGACTTTC
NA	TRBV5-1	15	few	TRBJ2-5	CASSLWAAEGETQYF	TGCGCCAGCAGCTTGTGGGCGGCCGAGGGGGAGACCCAGTACTTC
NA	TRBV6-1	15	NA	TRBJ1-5	CASSEVATGNQPQHF	TGTGCCAGCAGTGAAGTAGCTACCGGCAATCAGCCCCAGCATTTT
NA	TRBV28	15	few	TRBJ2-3	CASSLFGESTDTQYF	TGTGCCAGCAGTTTATTTGGAGAGTCCACAGATACGCAGTATTTT
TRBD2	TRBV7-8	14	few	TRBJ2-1	CASSLGPAGNEQFF	TGTGCCAGCAGCTTAGGGCCAGCGGGGAATGAGCAGTTCTTC
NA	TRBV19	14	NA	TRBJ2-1	CASSIGQGNNEQFF	TGTGCCAGTAGTATTGGGCAGGGAAACAATGAGCAGTTCTTC
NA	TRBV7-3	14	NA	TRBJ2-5	CASSAQLRKETQYF	TGTGCCAGCAGCGCACAACTTAGAAAAGAGACCCAGTACTTC
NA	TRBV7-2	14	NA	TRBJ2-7	CASSPPAAYIEQYF	TGTGCCAGCAGCCCACCGGCGGCCTACATTGAGCAGTACTTC
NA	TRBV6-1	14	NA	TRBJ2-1	CASSELGGYNEQFF	TGTGCCAGCAGTGAATTGGGGGGTTACAATGAGCAGTTCTTC
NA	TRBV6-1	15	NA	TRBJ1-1	CASSDRAAGNTEAFF	TGTGCCAGCAGTGATAGAGCGGCAGGTAACACTGAAGCTTTCTTT
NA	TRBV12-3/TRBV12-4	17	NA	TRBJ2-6	CASSRPGANSGANVLTF	TGTGCCAGCAGTCGACCGGGGGCGAACTCTGGGGCCAACGTCCTGACTTTC
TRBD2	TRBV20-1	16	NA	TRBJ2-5	CSAAFTSGRLQETQYF	TGCAGTGCCGCCTTTACTAGCGGGAGACTCCAGGAGACCCAGTACTTC
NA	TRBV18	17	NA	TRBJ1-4	CASSPRGGKSTNEKLFF	TGTGCCAGCTCTCCCCGAGGGGGAAAATCAACTAATGAAAAACTGTTTTTT
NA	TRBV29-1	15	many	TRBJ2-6	CSVGVRGSGANVLTF	TGCAGCGTCGGCGTAAGGGGCTCTGGGGCCAACGTCCTGACTTTC
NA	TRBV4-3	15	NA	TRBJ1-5	CASSQDHGRNQPQHF	TGCGCCAGCAGCCAAGATCACGGTCGCAATCAGCCCCAGCATTTT
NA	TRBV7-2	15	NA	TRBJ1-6	CASGLASSYNSPLHF	TGTGCCAGCGGCTTAGCGAGCTCCTATAATTCACCCCTCCACTTT
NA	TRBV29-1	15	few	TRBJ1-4	CSVGFGGSTNEKLFF	TGCAGCGTTGGTTTTGGAGGGTCAACTAATGAAAAACTGTTTTTT
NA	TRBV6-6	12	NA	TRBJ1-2	CASSYSEGNYTF	TGTGCCAGCAGTTACTCGGAGGGTAACTACACCTTC
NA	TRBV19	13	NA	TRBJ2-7	CASSQGSSDEQYF	TGTGCCAGTAGTCAAGGAAGCTCCGACGAGCAGTACTTC
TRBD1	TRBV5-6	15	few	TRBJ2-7	CASSRTRQGVYEQYF	TGTGCCAGCAGCCGGACGAGACAGGGGGTCTACGAGCAGTACTTC
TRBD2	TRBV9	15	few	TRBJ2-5	CASSRDYPYQETQYF	TGTGCCAGCAGCCGGGACTACCCGTACCAAGAGACCCAGTACTTC
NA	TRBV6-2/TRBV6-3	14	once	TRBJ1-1	CASCSRGMRTEAFF	TGTGCCAGCTGCTCGCGGGGCATGAGGACTGAAGCTTTCTTT
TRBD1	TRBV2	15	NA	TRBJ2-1	CASTRDRGGYNEQFF	TGTGCCAGCACTCGGGACAGGGGAGGCTACAATGAGCAGTTCTTC
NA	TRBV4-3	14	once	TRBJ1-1	CASSQGGTASEAFF	TGCGCCAGCAGCCAAGGGGGGACGGCATCTGAAGCTTTCTTT
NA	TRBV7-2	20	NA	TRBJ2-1	CASSQFYPGAPRGSYNEQFF	TGTGCCAGCAGCCAGTTCTACCCGGGTGCTCCTAGGGGCTCCTACAATGAGCAGTTCTTC
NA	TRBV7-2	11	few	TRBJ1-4	CASSANEKLFF	TGTGCCAGCAGTGCTAATGAAAAACTGTTTTTT
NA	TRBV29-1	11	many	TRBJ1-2	CSVSKDYGYTF	TGCAGCGTTTCGAAGGACTATGGCTACACCTTC
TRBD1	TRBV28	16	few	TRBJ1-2	CASSLITGQGDYGYTF	TGTGCCAGCAGTTTAATTACCGGACAGGGGGACTATGGCTACACCTTC
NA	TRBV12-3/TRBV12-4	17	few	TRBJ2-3	CASSIPLRGLPTDTQYF	TGTGCCAGCAGTATACCCCTTAGAGGACTCCCCACAGATACGCAGTATTTT
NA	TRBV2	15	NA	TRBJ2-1	CASSFRGPAGNEQFF	TGTGCCAGCAGCTTCCGGGGCCCCGCAGGGAATGAGCAGTTCTTC
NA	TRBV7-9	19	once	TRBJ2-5	CASSFVQGSHSRYRETQYF	TGTGCCAGCAGCTTTGTACAGGGTTCGCACTCCAGGTACCGAGAGACCCAGTACTTC
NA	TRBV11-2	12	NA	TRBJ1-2	CASSSPLYGYTF	TGTGCCAGCAGCTCGCCTCTCTATGGCTACACCTTC
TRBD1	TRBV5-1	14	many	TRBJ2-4	CASSLGDRENIQYF	TGCGCCAGCAGCTTGGGGGACAGAGAAAACATTCAGTACTTC
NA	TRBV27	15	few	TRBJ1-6	CASSLRRATNSPLHF	TGTGCCAGCAGTTTACGGCGGGCCACTAATTCACCCCTCCACTTT
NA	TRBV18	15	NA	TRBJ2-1	CASSLTRAPYNEQFF	TGTGCCAGCTCGCTTACTAGGGCCCCCTACAATGAGCAGTTCTTC
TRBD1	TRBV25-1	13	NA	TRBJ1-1	CASRRKTGSEAFF	TGTGCCAGCAGACGAAAGACAGGGTCTGAAGCTTTCTTT
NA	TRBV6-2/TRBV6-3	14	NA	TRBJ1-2	CTSGKNRRNYGYTF	TGTACCAGCGGAAAAAACAGGAGAAACTATGGCTACACCTTC
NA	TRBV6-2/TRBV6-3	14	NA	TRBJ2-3	CASSYTGGGDTQYF	TGTGCCAGCAGTTATACAGGTGGTGGGGATACGCAGTATTTT
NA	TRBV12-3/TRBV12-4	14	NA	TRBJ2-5	CASSPAYRKETQYF	TGTGCCAGCAGTCCGGCCTACCGAAAAGAGACCCAGTACTTC
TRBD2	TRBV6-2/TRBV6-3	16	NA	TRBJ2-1	CASSYSFGGTSGAQFF	TGTGCCAGCAGTTACTCATTTGGCGGGACTAGCGGGGCCCAGTTCTTC
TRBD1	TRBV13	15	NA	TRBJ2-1	CASSPRDRGINEQFF	TGTGCCAGCAGTCCCCGGGACAGGGGTATCAATGAGCAGTTCTTC
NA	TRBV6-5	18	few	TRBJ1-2	CASSYHTIGESANYGYTF	TGTGCCAGCAGTTACCACACCATAGGGGAGTCCGCTAACTATGGCTACACCTTC
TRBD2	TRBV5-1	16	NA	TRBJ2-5	CASSLASGRAGETQYF	TGCGCCAGCAGCTTGGCTAGCGGGAGGGCCGGAGAGACCCAGTACTTC